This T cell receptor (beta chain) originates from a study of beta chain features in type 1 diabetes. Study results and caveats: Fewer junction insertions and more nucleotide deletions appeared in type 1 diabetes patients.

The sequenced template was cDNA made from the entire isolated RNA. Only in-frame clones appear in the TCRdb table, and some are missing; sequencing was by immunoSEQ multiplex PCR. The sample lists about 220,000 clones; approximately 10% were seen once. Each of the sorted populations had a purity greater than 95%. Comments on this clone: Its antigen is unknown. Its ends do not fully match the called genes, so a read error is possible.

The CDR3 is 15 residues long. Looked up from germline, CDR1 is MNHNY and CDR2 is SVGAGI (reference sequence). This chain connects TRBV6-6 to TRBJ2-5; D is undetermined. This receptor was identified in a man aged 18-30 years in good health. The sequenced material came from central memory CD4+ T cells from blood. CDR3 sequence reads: CAISGIGMSGETQYF. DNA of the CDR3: TGTGCCATCAGTGGGATAGGGATGTCGGGAGAGACCCAGTACTTC.